This record covers a single TCR beta chain. The antigen remains undetermined. This sample stems from a study of T cells in Graves' hyperthyroidism and ophthalmopathy. Findings and caveats of the study: Median prediction lead before ophthalmopathy onset was around 6.9 months with the model.

The CDR3 contains 16 residues. Germline V gives CDR1 LNHDA, CDR2 SQIVND (reference sequence). Trimming took 4 bases from V and 5 from J; bases not matched to a gene: 12. Reasons for excluding patients were uncontrolled infection, other autoimmune disease, pregnancy or lactation. Clinical symptoms, serum thyroxine, TRAb, thyroid ultrasound and orbital computed tomography established diagnosis. Regions amplified from RNA transcripts were the TCR beta CDR3 regions. Using the HTBI primer set, a first-round RT-PCR was run on the TCR CDR3. TCRdb reprocessed the multiplex PCR reads via MiXCR and lists one record per CDR3 protein. The sample contains about 560,000 distinct CDR3 sequences, around 13% of which appear only once.

Sequencing input: blood. The sequence was obtained from a woman aged 40-49 years with Graves' hyperthyroidism. The rearrangement uses TRBV19 and TRBJ2-7, with 9 bases aligning to TRBD1. For the CDR3, the DNA is TGTGCCAGTAGTAGGGGGGAGGGGACAGGGTTCGACGAGCAGTACTTC. This codes for CASSRGEGTGFDEQYF.